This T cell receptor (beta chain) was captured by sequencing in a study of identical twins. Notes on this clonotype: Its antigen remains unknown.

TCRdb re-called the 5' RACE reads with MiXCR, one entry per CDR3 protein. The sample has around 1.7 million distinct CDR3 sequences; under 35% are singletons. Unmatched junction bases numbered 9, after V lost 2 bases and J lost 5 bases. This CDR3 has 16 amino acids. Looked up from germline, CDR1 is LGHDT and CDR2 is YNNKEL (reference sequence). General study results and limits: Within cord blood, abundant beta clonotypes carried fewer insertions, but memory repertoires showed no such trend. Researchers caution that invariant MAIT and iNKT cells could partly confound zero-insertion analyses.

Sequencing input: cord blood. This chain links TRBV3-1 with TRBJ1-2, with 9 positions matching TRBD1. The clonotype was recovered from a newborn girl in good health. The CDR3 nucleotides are TGTGCCAGCAGCCAACCCAGATGGACAGGGGATTATGGCTACACCTTC. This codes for CASSQPRWTGDYGYTF.